This TCR beta chain was identified in a study of tumor and adjacent non-tumor tissue in lung cancer. This clonotype was seen a handful of times. A much more abundant neighbour one base away suggests this may be a read error. TCRbeta libraries were built with three rounds of nested PCR, modified from ARM-PCR. TCRdb itself ran the multiplex PCR reads through MiXCR, one entry per CDR3 protein. Altogether about 43,000 distinct CDR3 sequences are present, over 55% being singletons, with the ten largest covering 35% to 50%. Between the trimmed V and J ends, which lost 5 bases and 5 bases, there was a span of 10 bases. Germline V gives CDR1 MDHEN, CDR2 SYDVKM. This CDR3 is built from 12 residues. No cell sorting was done before RNA was extracted from the tissue. The normal lung tissue was taken more than 3 cm from the tumor edge.

This sequence was found in a man aged 50-59 years with non-small cell lung cancer. This chain connects TRBV28 to TRBJ2-7; D is unresolved. Material for sequencing was distant non-tumor lung tissue. The CDR3 DNA sequence: TGTGCCAGCAGTACCATAGGGAACGAGCAGTACTTC. Translating gives CASSTIGNEQYF.